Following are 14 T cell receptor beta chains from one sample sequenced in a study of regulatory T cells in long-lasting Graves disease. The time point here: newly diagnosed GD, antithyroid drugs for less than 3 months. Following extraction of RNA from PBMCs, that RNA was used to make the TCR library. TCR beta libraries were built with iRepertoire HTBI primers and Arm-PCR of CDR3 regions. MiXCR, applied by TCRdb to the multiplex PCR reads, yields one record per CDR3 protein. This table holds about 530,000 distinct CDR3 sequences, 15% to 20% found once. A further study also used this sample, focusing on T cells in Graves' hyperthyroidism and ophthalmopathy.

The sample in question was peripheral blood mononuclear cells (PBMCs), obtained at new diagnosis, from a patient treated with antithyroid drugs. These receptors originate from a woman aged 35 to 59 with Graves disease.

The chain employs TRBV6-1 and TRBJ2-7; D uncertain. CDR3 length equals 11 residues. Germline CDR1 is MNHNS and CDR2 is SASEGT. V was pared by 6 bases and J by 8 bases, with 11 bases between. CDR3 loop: CASSELTKQYF. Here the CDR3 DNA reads TGTGCCAGCAGCGAACTTACCAAGCAGTACTTC.

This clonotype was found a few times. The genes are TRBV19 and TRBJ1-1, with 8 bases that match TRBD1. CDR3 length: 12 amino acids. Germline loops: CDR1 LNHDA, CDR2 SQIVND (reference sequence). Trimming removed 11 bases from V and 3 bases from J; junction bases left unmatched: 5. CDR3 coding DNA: TGTGCCTCGGGACAGGCGGACACTGAAGCTTTCTTT. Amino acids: CASGQADTEAFF. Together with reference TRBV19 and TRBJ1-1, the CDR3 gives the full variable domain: DGGITQSPKYLFRKEGQNVTLSCEQNLNHDAMYWYRQDPGQGLRLIYYSQIVNDFQKGDIAEGYSVSREKKESFPLTVTSAQKNPTAFYLCASGQADTEAFFGQGTRLTVV.

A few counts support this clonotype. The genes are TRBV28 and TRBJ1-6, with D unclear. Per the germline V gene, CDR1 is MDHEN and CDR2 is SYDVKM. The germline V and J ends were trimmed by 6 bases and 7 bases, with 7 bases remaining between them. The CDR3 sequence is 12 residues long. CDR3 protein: CASRRRNSPLHF. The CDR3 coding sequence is TGTGCCAGCAGAAGACGGAATTCACCCCTCCACTTT.

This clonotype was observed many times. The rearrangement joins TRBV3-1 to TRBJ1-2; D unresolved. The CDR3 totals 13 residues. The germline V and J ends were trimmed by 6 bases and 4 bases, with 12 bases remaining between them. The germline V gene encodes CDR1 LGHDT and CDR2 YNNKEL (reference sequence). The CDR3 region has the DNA TGTGCCAGCAGTCCTGACAAAATCTATGGCTACACCTTC. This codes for CASSPDKIYGYTF.

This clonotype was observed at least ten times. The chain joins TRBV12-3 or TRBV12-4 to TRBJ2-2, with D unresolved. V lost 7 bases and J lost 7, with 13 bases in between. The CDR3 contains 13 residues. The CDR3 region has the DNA TGTGCCAGCACCCCCCTGGATAACGGGGAGCTGTTTTTT. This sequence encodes CASTPLDNGELFF.

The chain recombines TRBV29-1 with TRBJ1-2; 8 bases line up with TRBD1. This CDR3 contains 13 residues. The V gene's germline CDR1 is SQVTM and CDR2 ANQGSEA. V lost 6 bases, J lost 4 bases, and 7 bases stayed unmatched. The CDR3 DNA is TGCAGCGTGGACAGGGTCGGCGGCTATGGCTACACCTTC. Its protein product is CSVDRVGGYGYTF.

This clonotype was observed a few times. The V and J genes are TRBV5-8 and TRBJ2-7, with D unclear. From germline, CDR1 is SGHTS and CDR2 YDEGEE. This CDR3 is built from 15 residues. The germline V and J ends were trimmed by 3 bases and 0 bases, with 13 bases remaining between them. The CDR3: CASSSLPRSSYEQYF. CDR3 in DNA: TGTGCCAGCAGCTCCCTGCCGAGGAGCTCCTACGAGCAGTACTTC.

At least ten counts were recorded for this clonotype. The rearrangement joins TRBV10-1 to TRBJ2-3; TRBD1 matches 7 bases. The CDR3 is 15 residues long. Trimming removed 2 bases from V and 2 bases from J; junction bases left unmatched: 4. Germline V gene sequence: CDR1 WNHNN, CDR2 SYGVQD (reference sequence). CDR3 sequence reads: CASSEQGVHTDTQYF. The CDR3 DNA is TGCGCCAGCAGTGAGCAGGGGGTCCACACAGATACGCAGTATTTT.

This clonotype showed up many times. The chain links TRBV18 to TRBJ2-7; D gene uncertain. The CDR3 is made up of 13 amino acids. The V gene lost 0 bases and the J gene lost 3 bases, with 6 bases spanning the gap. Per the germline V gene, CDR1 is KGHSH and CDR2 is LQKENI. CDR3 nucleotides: TGTGCCAGCTCACCACCGAACAACTACGAGCAGTACTTC. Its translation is CASSPPNNYEQYF.

CDR3 sequence reads: CASSGGSEKLFF. CDR3 in DNA: TGTGCCAGCAGCGGGGGATCTGAAAAACTGTTTTTT. The rearrangement links TRBV11-1 to TRBJ1-4, with D perhaps TRBD1 (5 bases). This CDR3 comprises 12 residues. V lost 5 bases, J lost 7 bases, and 8 bases lay in between. Germline V gives CDR1 SGHAT, CDR2 FQDESV (reference sequence).

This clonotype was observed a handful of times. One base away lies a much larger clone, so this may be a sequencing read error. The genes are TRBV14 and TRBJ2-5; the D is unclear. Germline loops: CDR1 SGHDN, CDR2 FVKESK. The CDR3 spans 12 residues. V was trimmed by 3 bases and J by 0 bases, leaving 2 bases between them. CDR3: CASSQYQETQYF. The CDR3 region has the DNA TGTGCCAGCAGCCAGTACCAAGAGACCCAGTACTTC. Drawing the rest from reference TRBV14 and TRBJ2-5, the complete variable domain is EAGVTQFPSHSVIEKGQTVTLRCDPISGHDNLYWYRRVMGKEIKFLLHFVKESKQDESGMPNNRFLAERTGGTYSTLKVQPAELEDSGVYFCASSQYQETQYFGPGTRLLVL.

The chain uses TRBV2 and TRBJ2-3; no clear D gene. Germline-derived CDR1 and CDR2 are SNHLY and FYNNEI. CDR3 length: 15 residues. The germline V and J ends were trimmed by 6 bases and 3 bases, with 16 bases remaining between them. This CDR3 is CASRQPAVVTDTQYF. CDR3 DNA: TGTGCCAGCAGGCAACCGGCGGTGGTGACAGATACGCAGTATTTT.

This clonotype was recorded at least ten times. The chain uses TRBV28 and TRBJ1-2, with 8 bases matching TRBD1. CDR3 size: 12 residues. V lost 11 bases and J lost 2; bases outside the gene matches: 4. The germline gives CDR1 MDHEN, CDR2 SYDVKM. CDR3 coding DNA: TGTGCCGCTACAGGGGGGAACTATGGCTACACCTTC. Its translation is CAATGGNYGYTF.

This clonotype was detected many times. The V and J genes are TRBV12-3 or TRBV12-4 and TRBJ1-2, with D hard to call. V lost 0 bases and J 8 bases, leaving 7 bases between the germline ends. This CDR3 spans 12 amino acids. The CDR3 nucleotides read TGTGCCAGCAGTTTAGCACGGCGGGGCTACACCTTC. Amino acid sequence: CASSLARRGYTF.